A single count supports the clone carrying this TCR beta chain. Its antigen is still unknown. The entry originates in a study of OX40 agonist ivuxolimab in advanced cancers. The overall study: Ivuxolimab is a fully human IgG2 antibody that activates OX40 (CD134).

Losses at the gene ends were 1 base for V and 7 bases for J; bases not matched to a gene: 7. Germline V gives CDR1 MNHNS, CDR2 SASEGT. CDR3 size: 15 residues. TCRdb's table, derived via immunoSEQ multiplex PCR, lists solely in-frame clones and lacks some. Of around 63,000 clones in the sample, approximately 89% were seen once. Overall study findings and caveats: Expanded peripheral T-cell antigen specificity went undetermined.

The sequence came from an adult with an advanced solid tumor such as melanoma, head and neck, liver or kidney cancer. The sample consisted of CD4+ or CD8+ T cells sorted from blood, taken in a trial of the OX40 agonist ivuxolimab. The rearrangement uses TRBV6-1 and TRBJ2-5, with 9 bases aligning to TRBD1. CDR3 nucleotides: TGTGCCAGCAGTGAAGTTAAGGGACAGGGTCGGACCCAGTACTTC. As protein: CASSEVKGQGRTQYF.